Listed below are T cell receptor beta chains from one sample, sequenced in a study of blood T cell repertoires in COVID-19. The data were produced by immunoSEQ multiplex PCR, yet TCRdb's version contains in-frame clones alone and is incomplete. The data hold 490,000 or so clones, with 75% to 90% observed a single time. Input material: PBMCs or T cells enriched from blood (not recorded which). The receptor set was obtained from a woman aged 55-70 years who had recovered from COVID-19. CDR3s include the opening cysteine and the closing phenylalanine or tryptophan. The order of the fields is CDR3 protein, CDR3 DNA, V gene, D gene, clone size, J gene. The D gene is left open where the match is weak. A clone size is listed for some rows: how often the clone was seen (once, few, many), or a class if it is expanded.

CDR3aa: CASSPGLAADTQYF; CDR3nt: TGTGCCAGCAGCCCGGGACTAGCGGCAGATACGCAGTATTTT; v_gene: TRBV7-2; d_gene: TRBD2; abundance: -; j_gene: TRBJ2-3
CDR3aa: CASSRDRDTEAFF; CDR3nt: TGTGCCAGTAGTAGGGACAGGGACACTGAAGCTTTCTTT; v_gene: TRBV19; d_gene: TRBD1; abundance: -; j_gene: TRBJ1-1
CDR3aa: CASSQTGIHNSPLHF; CDR3nt: TGCGCCAGCAGCCAGACAGGTATCCATAATTCACCCCTCCACTTT; v_gene: TRBV4-1; d_gene: -; abundance: -; j_gene: TRBJ1-6
CDR3aa: CASSIASGAGELFF; CDR3nt: TGTGCCAGCAGTATAGCTAGCGGGGCCGGGGAGCTGTTTTTT; v_gene: TRBV2; d_gene: TRBD2; abundance: once; j_gene: TRBJ2-2
CDR3aa: CASSQKEGHEQFF; CDR3nt: TGCGCCAGCAGCCAAAAGGAGGGGCATGAGCAGTTCTTC; v_gene: TRBV4-1; d_gene: -; abundance: few; j_gene: TRBJ2-1
CDR3aa: CASSQKQGPYEQFF; CDR3nt: TGTGCCAGCAGCCAAAAGCAGGGTCCCTATGAGCAGTTCTTC; v_gene: TRBV16; d_gene: -; abundance: -; j_gene: TRBJ2-1
CDR3aa: CASSPDISTNEKLFF; CDR3nt: TGTGCCAGCAGTCCGGACATCTCAACTAATGAAAAACTGTTTTTT; v_gene: TRBV27; d_gene: -; abundance: -; j_gene: TRBJ1-4
CDR3aa: CASSGQGAHNEQFF; CDR3nt: TGCGCCAGCAGCGGACAGGGGGCGCACAATGAGCAGTTCTTC; v_gene: TRBV5-1; d_gene: TRBD1; abundance: -; j_gene: TRBJ2-1
CDR3aa: CASSHLDLRANYGYTF; CDR3nt: TGTGCCAGCAGCCATCTGGACCTCAGGGCTAACTATGGCTACACCTTC; v_gene: TRBV14; d_gene: -; abundance: -; j_gene: TRBJ1-2
CDR3aa: CASSYSGRTNYGYTF; CDR3nt: TGTGCCAGCAGTTACTCCGGCAGGACTAACTATGGCTACACCTTC; v_gene: TRBV6-2/TRBV6-3; d_gene: -; abundance: -; j_gene: TRBJ1-2
CDR3aa: CASRSTPGGEKLFF; CDR3nt: TGTGCCAGCAGAAGCACACCCGGGGGGGAAAAACTGTTTTTT; v_gene: TRBV3-1/TRBV3-2; d_gene: -; abundance: -; j_gene: TRBJ1-4
CDR3aa: CASSPIYQGAVGNTIYF; CDR3nt: TGTGCCAGCAGCCCAATTTATCAGGGGGCGGTAGGAAACACCATATATTTT; v_gene: TRBV3-1/TRBV3-2; d_gene: TRBD1; abundance: -; j_gene: TRBJ1-3
CDR3aa: CASSLERSSSYNEQFF; CDR3nt: TGTGCCAGCAGCTTAGAGCGGTCGAGCTCCTACAATGAGCAGTTCTTC; v_gene: TRBV11-2; d_gene: -; abundance: -; j_gene: TRBJ2-1
CDR3aa: CSGQDYEQYF; CDR3nt: TGCAGTGGACAGGACTACGAGCAGTACTTC; v_gene: TRBV29-1; d_gene: TRBD1; abundance: once; j_gene: TRBJ2-7
CDR3aa: CASSLGQGQETQYF; CDR3nt: TGTGCCAGCAGCTTGGGACAAGGCCAAGAGACCCAGTACTTC; v_gene: TRBV5-4; d_gene: -; abundance: once; j_gene: TRBJ2-5
CDR3aa: CASSFRQGISGNTIYF; CDR3nt: TGTGCCAGCAGCTTTAGACAGGGGATCTCTGGAAACACCATATATTTT; v_gene: TRBV11-2; d_gene: TRBD1; abundance: once; j_gene: TRBJ1-3
CDR3aa: CASSIPLAPETQYF; CDR3nt: TGTGCCAGTAGTATACCCCTAGCTCCGGAGACCCAGTACTTC; v_gene: TRBV19; d_gene: -; abundance: -; j_gene: TRBJ2-5
CDR3aa: CASSLVGGDGTDTQYF; CDR3nt: TGTGCCAGCAGCTTAGTAGGAGGGGATGGCACAGATACGCAGTATTTT; v_gene: TRBV7-2; d_gene: -; abundance: once; j_gene: TRBJ2-3
CDR3aa: CASEGAGGRGEQFF; CDR3nt: TGCGCCAGTGAGGGAGCGGGGGGGCGAGGTGAGCAGTTCTTC; v_gene: TRBV5-1; d_gene: TRBD2; abundance: -; j_gene: TRBJ2-1
CDR3aa: CASSGQGTSPGELFF; CDR3nt: TGTGCCAGCAGTGGACAAGGGACTAGCCCCGGGGAGCTGTTTTTT; v_gene: TRBV2; d_gene: TRBD2; abundance: -; j_gene: TRBJ2-2
CDR3aa: CASSLAGTGGNQPQHF; CDR3nt: TGCGCCAGCAGCTTGGCAGGGACAGGGGGCAATCAGCCCCAGCATTTT; v_gene: TRBV5-1; d_gene: TRBD1; abundance: -; j_gene: TRBJ1-5
CDR3aa: CASSLGPDPGAYEQYF; CDR3nt: TGCGCCAGCAGCTTGGGTCCGGACCCAGGGGCCTACGAGCAGTACTTC; v_gene: TRBV5-1; d_gene: -; abundance: -; j_gene: TRBJ2-7
CDR3aa: CASSQDQTSNEQFF; CDR3nt: TGTGCCAGCAGCCAAGATCAAACAAGCAATGAGCAGTTCTTC; v_gene: TRBV3-1/TRBV3-2; d_gene: -; abundance: once; j_gene: TRBJ2-1
CDR3aa: CASSPPTWAGGLADTQYF; CDR3nt: TGTGCCAGCAGCCCCCCGACTTGGGCGGGGGGGCTGGCAGATACGCAGTATTTT; v_gene: TRBV7-9; d_gene: TRBD2; abundance: -; j_gene: TRBJ2-3
CDR3aa: CASSLDGGFVDNEQFF; CDR3nt: TGTGCCAGCAGCTTAGATGGGGGGTTTGTCGACAATGAGCAGTTCTTC; v_gene: TRBV11-3; d_gene: -; abundance: -; j_gene: TRBJ2-1
CDR3aa: CASSLIAGAYEQYF; CDR3nt: TGTGCCAGCAGCTTAATAGCGGGCGCCTACGAGCAGTACTTC; v_gene: TRBV7-2; d_gene: TRBD2; abundance: -; j_gene: TRBJ2-7
CDR3aa: CASSLGQVDEKLFF; CDR3nt: TGCGCCAGCAGCTTGGGGCAGGTGGATGAAAAACTGTTTTTT; v_gene: TRBV5-1; d_gene: -; abundance: -; j_gene: TRBJ1-4
CDR3aa: CASSPPGGAGGYTF; CDR3nt: TGTGCCAGCAGCCCACCAGGGGGTGCGGGTGGCTACACCTTC; v_gene: TRBV11-3; d_gene: TRBD1; abundance: -; j_gene: TRBJ1-2
CDR3aa: CASSAWTGRNEQFF; CDR3nt: TGTGCCAGCAGTGCATGGACAGGGCGGAATGAGCAGTTCTTC; v_gene: TRBV9; d_gene: TRBD1; abundance: -; j_gene: TRBJ2-1
CDR3aa: CSLERVQGVNNEQFF; CDR3nt: TGCAGCCTGGAGCGGGTACAGGGGGTCAACAATGAGCAGTTCTTC; v_gene: TRBV29-1; d_gene: TRBD1; abundance: -; j_gene: TRBJ2-1
CDR3aa: CATCPSSANQPQHF; CDR3nt: TGTGCCACCTGTCCTTCCAGTGCAAATCAGCCCCAGCATTTT; v_gene: TRBV24-1; d_gene: -; abundance: few; j_gene: TRBJ1-5
CDR3aa: CASSPTTGGAGNTIYF; CDR3nt: TGCGCCAGCAGCCCAACTACAGGGGGGGCTGGAAACACCATATATTTT; v_gene: TRBV5-1; d_gene: TRBD1; abundance: -; j_gene: TRBJ1-3
CDR3aa: CAISDVNYNEQFF; CDR3nt: TGTGCCATCAGTGACGTTAACTACAATGAGCAGTTCTTC; v_gene: TRBV10-3; d_gene: -; abundance: -; j_gene: TRBJ2-1
CDR3aa: CASRQGVLNWEKLFF; CDR3nt: TGTGCCAGCAGACAAGGGGTCCTCAACTGGGAAAAACTGTTTTTT; v_gene: TRBV6-5; d_gene: -; abundance: -; j_gene: TRBJ1-4
CDR3aa: CASSLDLGAGNYGYTF; CDR3nt: TGTGCCAGCAGCTTAGATCTCGGTGCGGGTAACTATGGCTACACCTTC; v_gene: TRBV11-3; d_gene: -; abundance: -; j_gene: TRBJ1-2
CDR3aa: CAAGPRDSGYGYTF; CDR3nt: TGTGCGGCCGGTCCGAGGGATAGCGGCTATGGCTACACCTTC; v_gene: TRBV3-1/TRBV3-2; d_gene: -; abundance: -; j_gene: TRBJ1-2
CDR3aa: CASSPPRGGAFF; CDR3nt: TGTGCCAGCAGCCCGCCAAGGGGAGGAGCTTTCTTT; v_gene: TRBV3-1/TRBV3-2; d_gene: -; abundance: -; j_gene: TRBJ1-1
CDR3aa: CASSRTGALTDTQYF; CDR3nt: TGTGCCAGCAGTCGTACAGGGGCCCTCACAGATACGCAGTATTTT; v_gene: TRBV5-6; d_gene: TRBD1; abundance: -; j_gene: TRBJ2-3
CDR3aa: CASSYGRGSGEKLFF; CDR3nt: TGTGCCAGCAGTTATGGGCGAGGGTCTGGTGAAAAACTGTTTTTT; v_gene: TRBV6-5; d_gene: -; abundance: -; j_gene: TRBJ1-4
CDR3aa: CASSQGRGTGHNEQFF; CDR3nt: TGTGCCAGCAGCCAAGGGAGAGGGACAGGCCACAATGAGCAGTTCTTC; v_gene: TRBV3-1/TRBV3-2; d_gene: TRBD1; abundance: -; j_gene: TRBJ2-1
CDR3aa: CASSKFSSPLHF; CDR3nt: TGTGCCAGCAGCAAATTTAGCTCACCCCTCCACTTT; v_gene: TRBV21-1; d_gene: -; abundance: many; j_gene: TRBJ1-6
CDR3aa: CASSLGQSYYGYTF; CDR3nt: TGTGCCAGCAGCCTGGGACAGTCGTACTATGGCTACACCTTC; v_gene: TRBV5-4; d_gene: TRBD1; abundance: -; j_gene: TRBJ1-2
CDR3aa: CASSPGQGNYGYTF; CDR3nt: TGTGCCAGCAGCCCCGGACAGGGGAACTATGGCTACACCTTC; v_gene: TRBV9; d_gene: TRBD1; abundance: -; j_gene: TRBJ1-2
CDR3aa: CASRKTGVRTGELFF; CDR3nt: TGTGCCAGCAGAAAAACAGGGGTTAGGACCGGGGAGCTGTTTTTT; v_gene: TRBV3-1/TRBV3-2; d_gene: TRBD1; abundance: -; j_gene: TRBJ2-2
CDR3aa: CASNKQGNGTEAFF; CDR3nt: TGTGCCAGCAATAAACAGGGAAACGGGACTGAAGCTTTCTTT; v_gene: TRBV21-1; d_gene: -; abundance: few; j_gene: TRBJ1-1
CDR3aa: CASSSRDRGSDTQYF; CDR3nt: TGTGCCAGCAGTTCACGGGACAGGGGGTCAGATACGCAGTATTTT; v_gene: TRBV27; d_gene: TRBD1; abundance: once; j_gene: TRBJ2-3
CDR3aa: CASSIDRDRDDQPQHF; CDR3nt: TGTGCCAGTAGTATAGACCGGGACAGGGATGATCAGCCCCAGCATTTT; v_gene: TRBV19; d_gene: TRBD1; abundance: once; j_gene: TRBJ1-5
CDR3aa: CASSEAPSRRGHTEAFF; CDR3nt: TGTGCCAGCAGTGAAGCGCCTTCGCGCAGGGGGCACACTGAAGCTTTCTTT; v_gene: TRBV6-1; d_gene: TRBD1; abundance: -; j_gene: TRBJ1-1
CDR3aa: CSVGVPTGVNYGYTF; CDR3nt: TGCAGCGTTGGGGTCCCGACAGGGGTTAACTATGGCTACACCTTC; v_gene: TRBV29-1; d_gene: TRBD1; abundance: -; j_gene: TRBJ1-2
CDR3aa: CASSFHIQGGVGEQYF; CDR3nt: TGTGCCAGCAGCTTTCACATACAGGGGGGGGTCGGAGAGCAGTACTTC; v_gene: TRBV11-3; d_gene: -; abundance: -; j_gene: TRBJ2-7
CDR3aa: CASSSPGVGTGELFF; CDR3nt: TGTGCCAGCAGCTCGCCAGGGGTCGGCACCGGGGAGCTGTTTTTT; v_gene: TRBV9; d_gene: -; abundance: -; j_gene: TRBJ2-2
CDR3aa: CASSPGERGEQFF; CDR3nt: TGTGCCAGCAGTCCGGGAGAAAGGGGTGAGCAGTTCTTC; v_gene: TRBV2; d_gene: -; abundance: once; j_gene: TRBJ2-1
CDR3aa: CASSLGPPGGNSYNEQFF; CDR3nt: TGCGCCAGCAGCCTGGGCCCCCCGGGCGGGAACTCCTACAATGAGCAGTTCTTC; v_gene: TRBV4-1; d_gene: -; abundance: -; j_gene: TRBJ2-1
CDR3aa: CASREGGPQQYF; CDR3nt: TGTGCCAGTAGGGAAGGTGGGCCCCAGCAGTACTTC; v_gene: TRBV2; d_gene: -; abundance: -; j_gene: TRBJ2-7
CDR3aa: CATSTVGELGGYGYTF; CDR3nt: TGTGCCACCAGCACAGTGGGAGAATTGGGGGGCTATGGCTACACCTTC; v_gene: TRBV15; d_gene: -; abundance: -; j_gene: TRBJ1-2